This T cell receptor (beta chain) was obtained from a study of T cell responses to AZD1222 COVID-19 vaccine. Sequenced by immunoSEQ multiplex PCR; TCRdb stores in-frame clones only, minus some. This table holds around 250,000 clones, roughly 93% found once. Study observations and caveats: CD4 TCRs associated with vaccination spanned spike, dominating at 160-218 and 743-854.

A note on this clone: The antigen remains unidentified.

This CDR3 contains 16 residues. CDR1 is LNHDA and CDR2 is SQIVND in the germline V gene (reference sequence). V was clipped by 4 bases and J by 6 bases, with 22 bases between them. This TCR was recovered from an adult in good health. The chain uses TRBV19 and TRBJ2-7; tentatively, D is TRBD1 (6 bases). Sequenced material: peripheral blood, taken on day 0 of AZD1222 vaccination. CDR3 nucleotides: TGTGCCAGTAGTAACGGGCGGACAGCCTCCTCGGGCGAGCAGTACTTC. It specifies CASSNGRTASSGEQYF.